Described below is a single T cell receptor beta chain sequence and its context. This clonotype was recorded a few times. Its antigen target is currently unknown. No much larger clone exists at a distance of one base, and base qualities are not known. Compared with germline, V lacks 6 bases and J lacks 3 bases; bases without a gene match: 8. CDR1 and CDR2 are read off the germline V gene (reference sequence) as LNHDA and SQIVND. The CDR3 starts with the cysteine, ends with the phenylalanine, and has 15 residues. The sequence is cut down to CDR3 DNA, 45 bases in frame from base 1. The treatment or condition label, as the study defines it: live attenuated yellow fever vaccine strain. At each blood-draw timepoint, two biological replicates of bulk PBMCs were obtained. PBMCs were isolated from peripheral blood using a standard Ficoll-Paque protocol. TriZol was used to extract RNA from bulk PBMCs, CD4 and CD8 fractions, and dextramer-positive and dextramer-negative fractions.

TCR cDNA was synthesized by 5'RACE template switching, through which a universal primer site and unique molecular identifiers were introduced. Priming of cDNA synthesis was performed from both the TCR alpha and TCR beta constant segments. Library amplification used two PCR steps, and the second PCR step added sample barcodes and sequencing adapters. Sequencing of libraries was performed on Illumina HiSeq 2500 (2x100 bp) or NovaSeq (2x150 bp). The source study handled its data this way. MIGEC was used to demultiplex reads and collapse the reads into UMI consensus sequences, and MiXCR was used for V(D)J alignment. Clonotypes responding to the vaccine were identified with edgeR on replicate PBMC samples, with the criteria of FDR below 0.01 and a log2 fold change above 5 up to day 15. Each bulk clonotype was labeled CD4 or CD8 based on which sequenced repertoire, CD4 or CD8, contained the clonotype at higher abundance. The raw public reads went through TCRdb reprocessing: fastp at Q25, MiXCR clone calling, in-frame beta chains kept. When rows share a CDR3 protein, they turn into one entry using the most common DNA and genes. Here the V and J calls rest on TCRdb's processing, not on the authors' analysis. This sample comprises about 500,000 distinct CDR3 sequences, roughly 17% of them detected only once. 15% to 20% of the sample comes from the top ten.

This sample is part of a study of T cells after yellow fever vaccination (dated by TCRdb to the late 2010s). As for the study more broadly: The SMART-Seq v4 Ultra Low Input RNA kit was used to prepare libraries from fractions with low cell numbers. To follow T-cell clones before and after both primary and booster YFV17D yellow fever vaccination, bulk TCR alpha and beta repertoires underwent longitudinal sequencing. Two healthy male donors, one aged 18 to 29 and one aged 30 to 40 years, were included in the cohort. Blood was drawn at multiple timepoints before and after primary and secondary immunization, with bulk PBMC replicates and cell subsets isolated.

Broad study findings and their caveats: After the booster, most of the clones that had expanded following primary vaccination were detected again (roughly 96% of CD4 and around 87% of CD8), which suggests that memory was broadly maintained. Because abundant contaminating clonotypes from the bulk population could be contained in FACS-sorted repertoires, computational filtering was required. Only two donors were included in the study, so the extent to which the findings can be generalized is limited. Compared with the primary T-cell response, the secondary T-cell response was faster but weaker, reaching its peak on day 5 rather than on day 15. A small share of clonotypes was detected in both CD4 and CD8 compartments, with the overlap likely arising from convergent recombination.

The input for sequencing was PBMCs, taken about 5 days after the first yellow fever vaccination. Rearrangement joined TRBV19 to TRBJ1-3; a stretch of 7 junction bases matches TRBD1. The TCR originated in a man between 18 and 35 years old who received the YFV17D yellow fever vaccine. The DNA sequence is given as TGTGCCAGTAGCCTAACAGGGGCGGATGGAAACACCATATATTTT. The resulting protein is CASSLTGADGNTIYF.